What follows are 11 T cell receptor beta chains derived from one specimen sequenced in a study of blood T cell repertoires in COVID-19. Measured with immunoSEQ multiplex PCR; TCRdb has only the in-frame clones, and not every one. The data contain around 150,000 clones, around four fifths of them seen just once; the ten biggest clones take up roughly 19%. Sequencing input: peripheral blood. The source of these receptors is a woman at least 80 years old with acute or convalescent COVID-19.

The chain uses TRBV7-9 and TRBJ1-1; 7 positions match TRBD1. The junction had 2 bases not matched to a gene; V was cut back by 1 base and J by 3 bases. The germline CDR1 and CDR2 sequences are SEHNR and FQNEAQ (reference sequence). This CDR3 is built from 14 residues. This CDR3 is CASSLGQGDTEAFF. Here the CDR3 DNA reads TGTGCCAGCAGCTTAGGACAGGGCGACACTGAAGCTTTCTTT.

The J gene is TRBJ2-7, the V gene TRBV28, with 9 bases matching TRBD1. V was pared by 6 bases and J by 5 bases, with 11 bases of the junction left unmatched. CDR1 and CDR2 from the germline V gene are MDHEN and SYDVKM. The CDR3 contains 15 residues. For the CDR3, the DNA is TGTGCCAGCAGACGGAACCGGGACAGGGAAGACGAGCAGTACTTC. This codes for CASRRNRDREDEQYF.

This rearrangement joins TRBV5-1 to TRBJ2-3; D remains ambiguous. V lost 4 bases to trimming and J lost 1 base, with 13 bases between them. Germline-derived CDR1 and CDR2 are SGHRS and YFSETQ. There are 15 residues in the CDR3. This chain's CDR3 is CASSPGGSGTDTQYF. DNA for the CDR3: TGCGCCAGCAGCCCGGGTGGGTCGGGCACAGATACGCAGTATTTT.

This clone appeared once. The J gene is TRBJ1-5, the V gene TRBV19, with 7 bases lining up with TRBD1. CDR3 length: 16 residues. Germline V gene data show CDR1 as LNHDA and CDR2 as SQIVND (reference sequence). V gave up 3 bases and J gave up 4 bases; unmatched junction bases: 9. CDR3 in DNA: TGTGCCAGTAGTATGCGGACAGGATTAACAAATCAGCCCCAGCATTTT. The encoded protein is CASSMRTGLTNQPQHF.

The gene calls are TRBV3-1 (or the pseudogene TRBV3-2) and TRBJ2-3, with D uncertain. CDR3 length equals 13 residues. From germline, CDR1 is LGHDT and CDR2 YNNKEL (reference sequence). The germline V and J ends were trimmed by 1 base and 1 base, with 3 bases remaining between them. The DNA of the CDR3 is TGTGCCAGCAGCCAAGTCGGCACAGATACGCAGTATTTT. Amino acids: CASSQVGTDTQYF.

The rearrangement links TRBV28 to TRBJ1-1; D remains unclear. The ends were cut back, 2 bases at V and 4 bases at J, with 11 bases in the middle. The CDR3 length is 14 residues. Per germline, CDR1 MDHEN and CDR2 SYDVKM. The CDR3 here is CASSLGFGSTEAFF. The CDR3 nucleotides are TGTGCCAGCAGTTTAGGTTTTGGGAGCACTGAAGCTTTCTTT. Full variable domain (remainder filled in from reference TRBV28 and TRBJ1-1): DVKVTQSSRYLVKRTGEKVFLECVQDMDHENMFWYRQDPGLGLRLIYFSYDVKMKEKGDIPEGYSVSREKKERFSLILESASTNQTSMYLCASSLGFGSTEAFFGQGTRLTVV.

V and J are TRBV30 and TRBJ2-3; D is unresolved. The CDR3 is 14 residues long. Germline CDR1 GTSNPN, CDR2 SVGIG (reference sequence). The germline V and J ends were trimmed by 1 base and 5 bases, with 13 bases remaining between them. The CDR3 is CAWSAQNLRDTQYF. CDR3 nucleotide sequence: TGTGCCTGGAGTGCCCAGAACCTCCGAGATACGCAGTATTTT.

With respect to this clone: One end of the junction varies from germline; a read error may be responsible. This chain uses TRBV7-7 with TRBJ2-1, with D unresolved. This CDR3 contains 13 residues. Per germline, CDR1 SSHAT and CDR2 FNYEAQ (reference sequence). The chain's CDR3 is CASSPQLTNEQFF. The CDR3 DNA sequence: TGTGCTAGCAGCCCCCAGTTAACCAATGAGCAGTTCTTC.

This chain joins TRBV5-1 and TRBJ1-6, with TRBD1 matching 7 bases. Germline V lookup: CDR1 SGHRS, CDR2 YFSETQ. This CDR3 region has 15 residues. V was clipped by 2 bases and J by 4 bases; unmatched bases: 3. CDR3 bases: TGCGCCAGCAGCTTACAGGGGATGTATAATTCACCCCTCCACTTT. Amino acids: CASSLQGMYNSPLHF.

The CDR3 reads CASSPGGKTNEQFF. The DNA for the CDR3 is TGTGCCAGCAGTCCGGGAGGTAAGACCAATGAGCAGTTCTTC. The chain combines TRBV11-3 with TRBJ2-1; 7 nucleotides line up with TRBD2. Per the germline V gene, CDR1 is SGHNT and CDR2 is YENEEA. The CDR3 consists of 14 residues. J gave up 6 bases and V 6 bases, and 8 bases lay outside the gene matches.

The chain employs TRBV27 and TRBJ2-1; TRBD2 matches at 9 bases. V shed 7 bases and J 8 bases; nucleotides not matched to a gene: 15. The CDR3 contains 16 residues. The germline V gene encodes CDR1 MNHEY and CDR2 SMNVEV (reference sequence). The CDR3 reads CASNPLAGPPEDEQFF. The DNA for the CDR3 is TGTGCCAGCAACCCCCTAGCGGGACCGCCGGAGGATGAGCAGTTCTTC.